Presented here are 20 T cell receptor beta chains from one specimen sequenced in a study of CD4+ T cells in melanoma. Repertoires were generated with immunoSEQ multiplex PCR, while TCRdb's copy carries only in-frame clones and drops some. The table records tens of thousands of clones, over 60% of them present only once. The sequencing sample was made of tumor tissue. The receptors here all came from a human donor with melanoma.

The rearrangement joins TRBV27 to TRBJ2-5; TRBD1 matches at 9 bases. V dropped 4 bases and J dropped 4; count of bases not matched to a gene: 13. CDR1 and CDR2 (germline): MNHEY, SMNVEV (reference sequence). The CDR3 contains 17 residues. The CDR3 region is CASSSDRDRASRETQYF. The CDR3 region has the DNA TGTGCCAGCAGTTCAGACCGGGACAGGGCGAGTCGAGAGACCCAGTACTTC.

This clone was picked up a small number of times. V usage is TRBV19 and J usage is TRBJ1-1; the D gene is possibly TRBD1 (5 bases). Germline V gene lookup returns CDR1 LNHDA and CDR2 SQIVND (reference sequence). The V and J ends lost 5 bases and 4 bases respectively, with 11 bases between them. The CDR3 totals 13 residues. CDR3 bases: TGTGCCAGTAGTTGGCAGGGAGGCACTGAAGCTTTCTTT. It codes for CASSWQGGTEAFF.

The rearrangement uses TRBV9 and TRBJ1-2; tentatively, D is TRBD1 (5 bases). CDR1 SGDLS and CDR2 YYNGEE come from the germline V gene. The CDR3 is 11 residues long. Between the trimmed V and J ends, which lost 10 bases and 10 bases, there was a span of 17 bases. The CDR3 loop is CASGNGDHYTF. The CDR3 DNA reads as TGTGCCTCCGGTAACGGGGACCACTACACCTTC.

This clone was picked up one time. CDR3 in DNA: TGTGCCAGCAGCTCAGGGGGGGCAGGGGGATCCTACGAGCAGTACTTC. It yields the protein CASSSGGAGGSYEQYF. The chain joins TRBV7-9 to TRBJ2-7, with D perhaps matching TRBD1 or TRBD2 (7 bases each). Germline CDR1 and CDR2: SEHNR and FQNEAQ (reference sequence). The V end was cut by 4 bases, the J end by 1 base, with 17 bases between. CDR3 length equals 16 residues.

Here the CDR3 DNA reads TGTGCCAGCAGCTCCAGTTGGGACAGTAACAATGAGCAGTTCTTC. This encodes CASSSSWDSNNEQFF. This chain joins TRBV7-9 and TRBJ2-1; 7 bases map to TRBD1. In germline, CDR1 is SEHNR, CDR2 FQNEAQ (reference sequence). Trimming at V came to 4 bases and at J to 5 bases, leaving 8 bases not matched to a gene. The CDR3 length is 15 residues.

The chain has TRBV30 and TRBJ2-7; 7 bases are a match to TRBD2. Per the germline V gene, CDR1 is GTSNPN and CDR2 is SVGIG (reference sequence). The V segment lost 8 bases and the J segment 3 bases; nucleotides outside the gene matches: 4. This CDR3 region has 11 residues. This CDR3 reads CARTSGYEQYF. The CDR3 coding sequence is TGTGCCCGGACTAGTGGCTACGAGCAGTACTTC.

This clone came up many times. The same CDR3 arises from other DNA sequences in this sample as well. The V gene is TRBV7-9, the J gene TRBJ2-2, with D perhaps TRBD2 (5 bases). The CDR3 is 16 amino acids. Germline CDR1 and CDR2: SEHNR and FQNEAQ (reference sequence). Trimming stripped 2 bases from V and 0 bases from J, with 10 bases between. The CDR3 protein is CASSLLAGANTGELFF. The CDR3 DNA follows: TGTGCCAGCAGCTTACTCGCCGGGGCGAACACCGGGGAGCTGTTTTTT.

This clone qualifies as medium-sized (0.01 to 0.1%). The chain couples TRBV19 to TRBJ2-7, with D perhaps assigned TRBD1 or TRBD2 (5 bases each). Trimming stripped 5 bases from V and 3 bases from J, with 14 bases between. The CDR3 consists of 14 residues. CDR1 is LNHDA, CDR2 SQIVND, per germline (reference sequence). The chain's CDR3 is CASSVGRGRYEQYF. The CDR3 DNA is TGTGCCAGTAGTGTCGGCCGGGGACGCTACGAGCAGTACTTC.

This clone was detected only a few times. This rearrangement joins TRBV19 to TRBJ2-7; 8 bases line up with TRBD1. The germline V gene has CDR1 LNHDA and CDR2 SQIVND (reference sequence). The CDR3 is made up of 14 amino acids. Trimming took 3 bases from V and 6 from J; bases not matched to a gene: 7. DNA for the CDR3: TGTGCCAGTAGTATGGTGACAGGGGTCGGCGAGCAGTACTTC. It codes for CASSMVTGVGEQYF.

The V call is TRBV7-8, the J call TRBJ1-1; 8 nucleotides match TRBD1. Germline V gene data show CDR1 as SGHVS and CDR2 as FQNEAQ. The junction had 12 bases not matched to a gene; V was cut back by 4 bases and J by 5 bases. CDR3 length equals 16 residues. The chain's CDR3 is CASSWGTGGERTEAFF. The CDR3 coding sequence is TGTGCCAGCAGCTGGGGGACAGGTGGGGAAAGAACTGAAGCTTTCTTT.

This sequence joins TRBV29-1 and TRBJ2-6; 8 positions match TRBD2. The CDR3 covers 20 residues. Germline CDR1 SQVTM, CDR2 ANQGSEA. The J segment lost 0 bases and the V segment lost 4 bases, leaving 17 bases of the junction unmatched. This CDR3 is CSVATVLRGGFNSGANVLTF. The CDR3 DNA reads TGCAGCGTTGCTACGGTATTACGGGGGGGATTTAACTCTGGGGCCAACGTCCTGACTTTC.

The chain carries TRBV11-2 and TRBJ2-7; no definite D call. This CDR3 is built from 14 residues. Germline-derived CDR1 and CDR2 are SGHAT and FQNNGV. V lost 5 bases and J 2 bases, leaving 13 bases between the germline ends. Here the CDR3 reads CASSQRVEAYEQYF. The CDR3 coding sequence is TGTGCCAGCAGCCAAAGGGTAGAGGCCTACGAGCAGTACTTC.

A note on this clone: This likely reflects a read error, since a far larger clone is one base away. This sample also contains other DNA sequences that code for the same CDR3. The V and J genes are TRBV5-1 and TRBJ1-1; D is undetermined. V lost 1 base, J lost 5 bases, and 12 bases lay in between. The CDR3 sequence is 14 residues long. Per germline, CDR1 SGHRS and CDR2 YFSETQ. The CDR3 nucleotides are TGCGCCAGCAGCTTGTGGCCAGATGGGACTGAAGCTTTCTTT. It translates to CASSLWPDGTEAFF.

The V and J genes are TRBV18 and TRBJ1-1, with D hard to call. V was trimmed by 3 bases and J by 0 bases, leaving 17 bases between them. CDR1 is KGHSH and CDR2 is LQKENI in the germline V gene. The CDR3 is 17 amino acids. The CDR3 nucleotides are TGTGCCAGCTCACCCGCCCCGGGAACTCCTATGAACACTGAAGCTTTCTTT. This codes for CASSPAPGTPMNTEAFF.

The chain is built from TRBV5-6 and TRBJ2-4; 9 bases line up with TRBD1. Germline V gene data show CDR1 as SGHDT and CDR2 as YYEEEE. The CDR3 consists of 16 residues. V lost 4 bases and J lost 7; bases outside the gene matches: 12. The CDR3 DNA reads TGTGCCAGCAGCGGTTGGGTAAGGACAGGGGAGAACATTCAGTACTTC. It codes for CASSGWVRTGENIQYF.

J is TRBJ2-1 and V is TRBV6-5; D possibly corresponds to TRBD1 (5 bases). The CDR3 extends over 15 amino acids. V gave up 0 bases and J gave up 4 bases, with 10 bases separating them. Germline CDR1 is MNHEY and CDR2 is SVGAGI. This CDR3 reads CASSYSKTAYNEQFF. CDR3 in DNA: TGTGCCAGCAGTTACTCGAAGACAGCTTACAATGAGCAGTTCTTC.

The rearrangement joins TRBV5-1 to TRBJ1-2; TRBD1 aligns across 8 bases. Germline CDR1 SGHRS, CDR2 YFSETQ. The CDR3 has 18 amino acids. V trimming: 0 bases; J trimming: 1 base; junction bases outside the gene matches: 11. CDR3 DNA: TGCGCCAGCAGCTTGGCTGGTGGCAGGGGGCAGAATAACTATGGCTACACCTTC. It codes for CASSLAGGRGQNNYGYTF.

This clone was observed once. V gene TRBV9 combines with J gene TRBJ2-1; TRBD1 matches at 7 bases. Germline V CDR1 and CDR2: SGDLS, YYNGEE. The CDR3 is 14 residues long. V shed 4 bases and J 10 bases; nucleotides not matched to a gene: 11. This CDR3 reads CASSPVGTDREQFF. The CDR3 DNA reads as TGTGCCAGCAGCCCCGTAGGGACAGACCGGGAGCAGTTCTTC.

The chain carries TRBV30 and TRBJ1-2, with D possibly matching TRBD1 (5 bases). The ends were cut back, 1 base at V and 5 bases at J, with 8 bases in the middle. Germline CDR1 reads GTSNPN; CDR2 reads SVGIG (reference sequence). The CDR3 has 12 amino acids. The DNA for the CDR3 is TGTGCCTGGAGTGAGGGGAGTTATGGCTACACCTTC. It encodes CAWSEGSYGYTF.

The chain employs TRBV28 and TRBJ2-4; a possible D gene is TRBD2 (5 bases). This CDR3 region has 14 residues. Germline V lookup: CDR1 MDHEN, CDR2 SYDVKM. With 3 bases removed from V and 6 bases from J, the gap between germline ends came to 12 bases. CDR3 DNA: TGTGCCAGCAGTTTGAGCGGAACTCCAAACATTCAGTACTTC. Translation gives CASSLSGTPNIQYF.